This T cell receptor beta chain was identified during a study of cytotoxic CD8 clonotypes in ibrutinib-treated CLL. The protocol was immunoSEQ multiplex PCR, while the TCRdb copy is restricted to in-frame clones and leaves out a portion. The data show fewer than 85,000 clones, roughly three quarters seen once. Germline CDR1 is KGHSH and CDR2 is LQKENI. Trimming cost V 5 bases and J 4 bases, with 15 bases left between them. There are 16 residues in the CDR3. The source of this sequence is a human donor with chronic lymphocytic leukemia. V usage is TRBV18 and J usage is TRBJ1-6; D gene uncertain. Sequenced here: PBMCs, sampled after 12 months of ibrutinib treatment. The chain's CDR3 is CASSAEDPAYNSPLHF. CDR3 in DNA: TGTGCCAGCTCAGCAGAGGACCCGGCTTATAATTCACCCCTCCACTTT.